The 20 T cell receptor beta chains below all came from one sample that was sequenced in a study of vaccination and CD4 T cells after COVID-19. Once obtained from cultured CD4+ T cells, the DNA was sequenced using the Oncomine TCR Beta short-read assay. TCRdb reanalysed the PCR reads using MiXCR and keeps one entry per CDR3 protein. There are approximately 12,000 distinct CDR3 sequences in the sample; around 21% occur only once, and 13% lies in the top ten. The sample's treatment: approximately nine-day PBMC culture with coronavirus spike peptide pools or control peptides (ViraFEST assay). For these TCRs, the target antigens are not known. The sample in question was CD4+ T cells from blood, cultured in vitro, obtained before SARS-CoV-2 vaccination. These receptors were taken from a human donor who received a COVID-19 vaccine.

The chain has TRBV7-2 and TRBJ2-5; 9 positions agree with TRBD2. Looked up from germline, CDR1 is SGHTA and CDR2 is FQGNSA. J was trimmed by 4 bases and V by 3 bases; bases with no gene match: 6. The CDR3 sequence is 15 residues long. CDR3 nucleotide sequence: TGTGCCAGCAGCTTGAGGGCGGGGGGGCTAGAGACCCAGTACTTC. It is translated as CASSLRAGGLETQYF.

This chain connects TRBV20-1 to TRBJ2-1, with TRBD2 matching over 8 bases. The CDR3 covers 16 residues. The germline CDR1 and CDR2 sequences are DFQATT and SNEGSKA (reference sequence). The J segment lost 0 bases and the V segment lost 0 bases, leaving 4 bases of the junction unmatched. The CDR3 sequence: CSARDTSGRSYNEQFF. CDR3 DNA sequence: TGCAGTGCTAGAGACACTAGCGGACGCTCCTACAATGAGCAGTTCTTC.

Only a few counts were recorded for this clonotype. The gene calls are TRBV6-5 and TRBJ1-4, with D hard to call. CDR1 is MNHEY, CDR2 SVGAGI, per germline. V was cut by 2 bases and J by 4 bases, with 5 bases left in between. CDR3 length equals 13 residues. The DNA of the CDR3 is TGTGCCAGCAGTTACAGGGATAATGAAAAACTGTTTTTT. Encoded protein: CASSYRDNEKLFF.

V usage is TRBV28 and J usage is TRBJ1-6, with D possibly matching TRBD1 (5 bases). Germline V gene sequence: CDR1 MDHEN, CDR2 SYDVKM. V was clipped by 7 bases and J by 2 bases, with 12 bases between them. The CDR3 covers 15 residues. As DNA, the CDR3 is TGTGCCAGCATGGGGGTTCTGACCTATAATTCACCCCTCCACTTT. This sequence encodes CASMGVLTYNSPLHF.

The genes are TRBV18 and TRBJ2-3; tentative D call: TRBD2 (5 bases). CDR3 size: 16 residues. V gave up 3 bases and J gave up 1 base, with 14 bases separating them. Germline V gives CDR1 KGHSH, CDR2 LQKENI. The CDR3 reads CASSPTGSARTDTQYF. CDR3 bases: TGTGCCAGCTCACCTACGGGAAGTGCACGCACAGATACGCAGTATTTT.

This clonotype is classed as medium-sized. The chain recombines TRBV20-1 with TRBJ1-1; TRBD1 matches at 8 bases. The CDR3 runs 15 residues. J gave up 4 bases and V 0 bases, and 7 bases lay outside the gene matches. CDR1 is DFQATT and CDR2 is SNEGSKA in the germline V gene (reference sequence). This chain's CDR3 is CSARDSGGGGTEAFF. The CDR3 DNA follows: TGCAGTGCTAGAGATTCAGGGGGCGGGGGCACTGAAGCTTTCTTT.

This clonotype was found a few times. The rearrangement links TRBV20-1 to TRBJ1-2, with D unresolved. CDR1 DFQATT and CDR2 SNEGSKA come from the germline V gene (reference sequence). V lost 0 bases, J lost 7 bases, and 12 bases lay in between. The CDR3 extends over 13 amino acids. Here the CDR3 reads CSARDQGRGGYTF. The CDR3 DNA follows: TGCAGTGCTAGAGATCAAGGGCGTGGTGGCTACACCTTC.

The chain carries TRBV11-3 and TRBJ1-1; D call uncertain. The germline V gene has CDR1 SGHNT and CDR2 YENEEA. The ends were cut back, 5 bases at V and 1 base at J, with 11 bases in the middle. The CDR3 loop spans 14 amino acids. The CDR3 spells CASSPPTQNTEAFF. The CDR3 DNA follows: TGTGCCAGCAGCCCGCCGACCCAGAACACTGAAGCTTTCTTT.

The DNA for the CDR3 is TGTGCCACCTCAATGGCGGGGGTTAGCAATCAGCCCCAGCATTTT. Translation: CATSMAGVSNQPQHF. The chain links TRBV19 to TRBJ1-5, with D maybe TRBD1 (5 bases). The germline V and J ends were trimmed by 10 bases and 0 bases, with 16 bases remaining between them. CDR1 LNHDA and CDR2 SQIVND come from the germline V gene (reference sequence). CDR3 size: 15 residues.

The table lists this clonotype with a few counts. The chain recombines TRBV12-5 with TRBJ1-1, with 7 bases that match TRBD1. The CDR3 has 17 residues. The V gene end was trimmed by 0 bases and the J gene end by 4 bases; junction bases not matched to a gene: 11. CDR1 is LGHNT, CDR2 FRNRAP, per germline. CDR3 in amino acids: CASGLVLEGAGGTEAFF. The CDR3 DNA reads TGTGCTAGTGGTTTGGTACTCGAGGGGGCAGGGGGCACTGAAGCTTTCTTT.

This clonotype was seen only a few times. The rearrangement links TRBV20-1 to TRBJ1-3; D ambiguous. In germline, CDR1 is DFQATT, CDR2 SNEGSKA (reference sequence). This CDR3 spans 15 amino acids. Trimming shortened V by 8 bases and J by 0 bases, and 17 bases separated the two germline ends. For the CDR3, the DNA is TGCAGTACCCACCACCCGCACCTCTCTGGAAACACCATATATTTT. This encodes CSTHHPHLSGNTIYF.

This clonotype has more than one count but fewer than ten. The chain uses TRBV15 and TRBJ1-3; D is perhaps TRBD1 (5 bases). Trimming took off 5 bases at V and 0 bases at J, with 11 bases between the two ends. Germline V gives CDR1 LNHNV, CDR2 YYDKDF (reference sequence). The CDR3 runs 15 residues. Written as DNA, the CDR3 is TGTGCCACCAGCCCTTCAGGGAGCTCTGGAAACACCATATATTTT. This translates into CATSPSGSSGNTIYF.

In this sample, this clonotype turned up a few times. The V gene is TRBV20-1, the J gene TRBJ2-7; TRBD2 aligns across 9 bases. Germline V gene lookup returns CDR1 DFQATT and CDR2 SNEGSKA (reference sequence). CDR3 length: 16 amino acids. The V and J ends lost 3 bases and 0 bases, in that order; junction bases with no gene match: 9. The CDR3 DNA follows: TGCAGTGCTAGGGCCTTTAGCGGGGGTCGCTCCTACGAGCAGTACTTC. It yields the protein CSARAFSGGRSYEQYF.

This clonotype was observed a few times. The chain uses TRBV7-2 and TRBJ1-2, with TRBD1 as a possible D gene (6 bases). The germline V gene has CDR1 SGHTA and CDR2 FQGNSA. The V end lost 0 bases, the J end lost 8 bases, and 13 bases lay between the germline ends. This CDR3 contains 14 residues. DNA for the CDR3: TGTGCCAGCAGCTTAGCGGGGGGGCGTAGGGGCTACACCTTC. As protein: CASSLAGGRRGYTF.

This chain links TRBV5-1 with TRBJ1-6, with TRBD1 matching over 7 bases. Germline CDR1 reads SGHRS; CDR2 reads YFSETQ. The CDR3 covers 15 residues. V shed 5 bases, J shed 10 bases, and the junction held 12 bases outside the gene matches. Here the CDR3 DNA reads TGCGCCAGCAGTCCCTTAGGGGGCGCAGGCTCACCCCTCCACTTT. As protein: CASSPLGGAGSPLHF.

This clonotype is deemed medium-sized. The chain has TRBV6-1 and TRBJ2-7; maybe TRBD1 (6 bases). The CDR3 covers 15 residues. V gave up 4 bases and J gave up 0 bases, with 13 bases separating them. CDR1 and CDR2 (germline): MNHNS, SASEGT. The CDR3, as DNA: TGTGCCAGCAGTGCGACAGGCTCGAGCTCCTACGAGCAGTACTTC. The encoded protein is CASSATGSSSYEQYF.

The V and J genes are TRBV6-5 and TRBJ1-3; 9 nucleotides align to TRBD1. This CDR3 has 16 residues. The trim removed 0 bases at V and 4 bases at J, leaving 4 bases unmatched. The germline CDR1 and CDR2 sequences are MNHEY and SVGAGI. The CDR3 nucleotides read TGTGCCAGCAGTTACTCGCGGACAGGGGTCGGAAACACCATATATTTT. This gives the protein CASSYSRTGVGNTIYF.

The chain is built from TRBV18 and TRBJ1-3; D is undetermined. V was cut by 0 bases and J by 4 bases, with 10 bases left in between. The CDR3 contains 15 residues. Germline V CDR1 and CDR2: KGHSH, LQKENI. The CDR3 reads CASSPPQGRGNTIYF. CDR3 nucleotide sequence: TGTGCCAGCTCACCACCTCAAGGTCGGGGAAACACCATATATTTT.

The chain recombines TRBV27 with TRBJ2-7; D gene unclear. CDR1 MNHEY and CDR2 SMNVEV come from the germline V gene (reference sequence). This CDR3 region has 14 residues. V lost 2 bases and J lost 3, with 11 bases in between. CDR3 in amino acids: CASSLGVGLYEQYF. The DNA for the CDR3 is TGTGCCAGCAGTTTAGGGGTAGGGCTCTACGAGCAGTACTTC.

This clonotype was observed a few times. The rearrangement links TRBV12-3 or TRBV12-4 to TRBJ2-1, with TRBD2 matching 11 bases. The V segment lost 3 bases and the J segment 13 bases; nucleotides outside the gene matches: 5. The CDR3 consists of 13 residues. CDR3 coding DNA: TGTGCCAGCAGTTTTAGCGGGGGGGGCGTCCAGTTCTTC. Protein sequence: CASSFSGGGVQFF.